Below, one T cell receptor beta chain is given with its context. Its antigen is not identified. The record originates from a study of siplizumab effects on memory and regulatory T cells. Study conclusions and caveats: Reactions containing siplizumab showed mappable alloreactive CD4+ clones averaging 68.8% Treg-derived, versus roughly 25% in controls.

Profiling relied on immunoSEQ multiplex PCR, and the TCRdb table lists in-frame clones only, not all of them. The sample carries roughly 100,000 clones, about 92% recorded once. CDR3 length: 15 residues. Trimming left V 7 bases short and J 0 bases short, with 15 bases between. The germline gives CDR1 MNHNS, CDR2 SASEGT. The chain uses TRBV6-1 and TRBJ1-1; maybe TRBD1 (5 bases). Input material: CD4+ T cells sorted from blood. The TCR originated in a human donor in good health. CDR3 loop: CASIRGNRLNTEAFF. CDR3 nucleotides: TGTGCCAGCATCCGGGGGAACCGTTTGAACACTGAAGCTTTCTTT.